A selection of T cell receptor beta chains follows, all from one sample in a study of T cell clusters in autoimmune cytopenias. No DNA is given; TCRdb re-called the multiplex PCR reads and lists each CDR3 protein once. The ten top clones account for 4% to 5%, within a sample of 6,000 to 7,000 distinct CDR3 sequences. Sequencing was performed on peripheral blood. The receptor set was obtained from a human donor with an autoimmune cytopenia or autoimmune hepatitis (not recorded which). Both conserved end residues are part of each CDR3. Each record gives: J gene, V gene, clone size, CDR3 protein. Rows give clone size only sometimes, using once, few, many, or a class for an expanded clone.

J: TRBJ2-3
V: TRBV5-1
size: -
CDR3: CASSLGGQVFTDTQYF

J: TRBJ2-7
V: TRBV18
size: medium-sized
CDR3: CASSPVTGGAAYEQYF

J: TRBJ2-1
V: TRBV4-2
size: -
CDR3: CASSPDWHEQFF

J: TRBJ2-7
V: TRBV14
size: -
CDR3: CASSQKKGSYSTYEQYF

J: TRBJ1-3
V: TRBV5-1
size: -
CDR3: CASSSSQGIGNTIYF

J: TRBJ2-5
V: TRBV6-5
size: medium-sized
CDR3: CASSYSPSQETQYF

J: TRBJ2-3
V: TRBV24-1
size: -
CDR3: CATSDRTTDTQYF

J: TRBJ1-4
V: TRBV13
size: medium-sized
CDR3: CASSLNPQNEKLFF

J: TRBJ1-3
V: TRBV6-5
size: medium-sized
CDR3: CASSYEGSGNTIYF

J: TRBJ2-7
V: TRBV6-1
size: medium-sized
CDR3: CASRLPGGGGQGAEQYF

J: TRBJ2-7
V: TRBV19
size: medium-sized
CDR3: CASSIPPTGAAVSYEQYF

J: TRBJ2-5
V: TRBV29-1
size: medium-sized
CDR3: CSVDIPGHRAQYF

J: TRBJ2-1
V: TRBV9
size: -
CDR3: CASSTPGGGANEQFF

J: TRBJ1-6
V: TRBV7-2
size: -
CDR3: CASSADRVSSYNSPLHF

J: TRBJ2-7
V: TRBV20-1
size: -
CDR3: CSARVPGLAVGKLPYEQYF

J: TRBJ1-2
V: TRBV18
size: medium-sized
CDR3: CASSVQGNYGYTF